These 13 T cell receptor beta chains were all obtained from the same sample, sequenced in a study of blood T cell repertoires in COVID-19. Repertoires were generated with immunoSEQ multiplex PCR, while TCRdb's copy carries only in-frame clones and drops some. The sample contains 100,000 to 150,000 clones, under 90% of which appear only once. The sequenced sample was peripheral blood. These receptor sequences come from a woman aged 55-75 years with active or convalescent COVID-19.

The chain carries TRBV29-1 and TRBJ2-7, with TRBD2 matching 11 bases. Trimming cost V 4 bases and J 3 bases; bases outside gene matches: 5. Germline loops: CDR1 SQVTM, CDR2 ANQGSEA. The CDR3 extends over 14 amino acids. CDR3 sequence: CSVVLLAGGYEQYF. The CDR3, as DNA: TGCAGCGTTGTGTTGCTAGCGGGAGGCTACGAGCAGTACTTC.

The chain carries TRBV12-3 or TRBV12-4 and TRBJ2-1; D gene ambiguous. The CDR3 runs to 13 residues. V lost 3 bases, J lost 7 bases, and 10 bases lay in between. The CDR3 is CASSLEMKNEQFF. CDR3 in DNA: TGTGCCAGCAGTTTGGAGATGAAGAATGAGCAGTTCTTC.

The J gene is TRBJ2-1, the V gene TRBV3-1 (or the pseudogene TRBV3-2); tentative D call: TRBD2 (5 bases). Germline CDR1 is LGHDT and CDR2 is YNNKEL (reference sequence). The CDR3 has 14 amino acids. Trimming cost V 1 base and J 9 bases, with 13 bases left between them. Written as DNA, the CDR3 is TGTGCCAGCAGCCAAGCCCGGGGATCTAGTGAGCAGTTCTTC. The encoded protein is CASSQARGSSEQFF.

This chain uses TRBV5-1 with TRBJ1-1; D gene ambiguous. The V end lost 4 bases, the J end lost 4 bases, and 14 bases lay between the germline ends. The CDR3 covers 14 residues. Germline assignment: CDR1 SGHRS and CDR2 YFSETQ. As DNA, the CDR3 is TGCGCCAGCAGCGTACCTCGGGATGGCACTGAAGCTTTCTTT. Protein sequence: CASSVPRDGTEAFF.

V gene TRBV27 combines with J gene TRBJ1-2, with 8 bases identical to TRBD1. This CDR3 is 17 amino acids long. The V and J ends lost 0 bases and 4 bases, in that order; junction bases with no gene match: 10. The germline V gene has CDR1 MNHEY and CDR2 SMNVEV (reference sequence). The CDR3 sequence is CASSLSSGIDRGYGYTF. DNA for the CDR3: TGTGCCAGCAGTTTATCAAGCGGGATCGACAGGGGCTATGGCTACACCTTC.

V is TRBV28 and J is TRBJ1-5, with D unresolved. This CDR3 is built from 15 residues. Trimming pared 7 bases from V and 1 base from J, leaving 14 bases between. In germline, CDR1 is MDHEN, CDR2 SYDVKM. The CDR3 DNA reads TGTGCCAGCACCCCGGGTCGGTGGAGCAATCAGCCCCAGCATTTT. Its protein is CASTPGRWSNQPQHF.

The rearrangement links TRBV5-1 to TRBJ2-2; D may be TRBD1 (6 bases). The CDR3 extends over 16 amino acids. CDR1 SGHRS and CDR2 YFSETQ come from the germline V gene. V lost 3 bases, J lost 1 base, and 13 bases lay in between. The CDR3 protein is CASSWGLDRNTGELFF. The CDR3 nucleotides read TGCGCCAGCAGCTGGGGGCTGGACAGGAACACCGGGGAGCTGTTTTTT.

The rearrangement links TRBV5-1 to TRBJ1-1, with 7 bases lining up with TRBD1. J lost 5 bases, V lost 4 bases, and 8 bases had no gene match. This CDR3 is 14 amino acids long. Germline loops: CDR1 SGHRS, CDR2 YFSETQ. The CDR3, as DNA: TGCGCCAGCAGCATAACACAGGGGTCTACTGAAGCTTTCTTT. Its translation is CASSITQGSTEAFF.

This clone was counted a few times. This chain uses TRBV6-6 with TRBJ1-4; D possibly corresponds to TRBD1 (6 bases). The CDR3 consists of 16 residues. Germline V gene lookup returns CDR1 MNHNY and CDR2 SVGAGI (reference sequence). V was clipped by 6 bases and J by 0 bases, with 14 bases between them. In DNA form, the CDR3 reads TGTGCCAGCAGCTCGACGGACAGCCCAACTAATGAAAAACTGTTTTTT. It specifies CASSSTDSPTNEKLFF.

The chain has TRBV10-1 and TRBJ1-1; D is undetermined. Germline values: CDR1 WNHNN, CDR2 SYGVQD (reference sequence). Trimming took 0 bases from V and 2 from J, leaving 7 bases between them. This CDR3 spans 14 amino acids. CDR3 loop: CASSESGRNTEAFF. CDR3 in DNA: TGCGCCAGCAGTGAGTCGGGCAGAAACACTGAAGCTTTCTTT.

The rearrangement joins TRBV5-1 to TRBJ2-3; TRBD2 is a possible D gene (6 bases). CDR1 and CDR2 (germline): SGHRS, YFSETQ. The germline V and J ends were trimmed by 0 bases and 1 base, with 12 bases remaining between them. There are 16 residues in the CDR3. CDR3 residues: CASSLDESSGTDTQYF. The CDR3 nucleotides read TGCGCCAGCAGCTTGGATGAGTCTAGCGGCACAGATACGCAGTATTTT.

This chain uses TRBV9 with TRBJ2-1; a weak D match, TRBD2 (6 bases). The ends were cut back, 3 bases at V and 6 bases at J, with 25 bases in the middle. Germline loops: CDR1 SGDLS, CDR2 YYNGEE. CDR3 length: 18 residues. CDR3 residues: CASSGKGGQILGANEQFF. The CDR3 region has the DNA TGTGCCAGCAGCGGGAAGGGAGGTCAAATTTTAGGGGCCAATGAGCAGTTCTTC.

V and J are TRBV19 and TRBJ2-4; 7 bases are shared with TRBD2. The CDR3 consists of 16 residues. The ends lost 3 bases at V and 4 bases at J; junction bases unmatched: 9. In germline, CDR1 is LNHDA, CDR2 SQIVND (reference sequence). The CDR3 DNA reads as TGTGCCAGTAGTATCAGTCGGCTAGCGGTTAAAAACATTCAGTACTTC. It codes for CASSISRLAVKNIQYF. The whole variable domain, filled in from reference TRBV19 and TRBJ2-4, reads DGGITQSPKYLFRKEGQNVTLSCEQNLNHDAMYWYRQDPGQGLRLIYYSQIVNDFQKGDIAEGYSVSREKKESFPLTVTSAQKNPTAFYLCASSISRLAVKNIQYFGAGTRLSVL.